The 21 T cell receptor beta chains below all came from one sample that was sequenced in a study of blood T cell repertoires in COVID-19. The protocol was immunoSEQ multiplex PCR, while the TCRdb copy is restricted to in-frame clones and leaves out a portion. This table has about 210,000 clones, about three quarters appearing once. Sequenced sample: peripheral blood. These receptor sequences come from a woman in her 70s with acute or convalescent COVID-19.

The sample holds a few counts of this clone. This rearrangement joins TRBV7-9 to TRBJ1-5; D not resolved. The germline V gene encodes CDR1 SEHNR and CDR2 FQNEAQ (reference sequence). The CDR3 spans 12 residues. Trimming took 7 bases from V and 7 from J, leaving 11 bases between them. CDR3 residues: CASKREGQPQHF. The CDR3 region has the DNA TGTGCCAGCAAGAGGGAGGGACAGCCCCAGCATTTT.

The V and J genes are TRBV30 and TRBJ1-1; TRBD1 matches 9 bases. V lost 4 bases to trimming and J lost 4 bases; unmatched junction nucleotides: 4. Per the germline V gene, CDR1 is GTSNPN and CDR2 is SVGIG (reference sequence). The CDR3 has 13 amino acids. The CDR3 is CAWMGQGGTEAFF. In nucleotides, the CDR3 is TGTGCCTGGATGGGACAGGGCGGCACTGAAGCTTTCTTT.

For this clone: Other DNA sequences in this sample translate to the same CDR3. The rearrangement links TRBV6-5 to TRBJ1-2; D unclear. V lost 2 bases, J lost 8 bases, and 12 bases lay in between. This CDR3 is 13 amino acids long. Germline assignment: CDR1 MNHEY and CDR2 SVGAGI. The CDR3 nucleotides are TGTGCCAGCAGTTACGATAGAGGATACGGCTACACCTTC. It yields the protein CASSYDRGYGYTF.

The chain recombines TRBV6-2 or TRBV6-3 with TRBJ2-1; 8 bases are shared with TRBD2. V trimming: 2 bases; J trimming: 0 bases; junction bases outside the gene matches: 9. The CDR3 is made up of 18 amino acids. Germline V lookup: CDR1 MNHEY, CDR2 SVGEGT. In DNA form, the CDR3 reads TGTGCCAGCAGTTACAGCACCTATGGGACTAGCTCCTACAATGAGCAGTTCTTC. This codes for CASSYSTYGTSSYNEQFF.

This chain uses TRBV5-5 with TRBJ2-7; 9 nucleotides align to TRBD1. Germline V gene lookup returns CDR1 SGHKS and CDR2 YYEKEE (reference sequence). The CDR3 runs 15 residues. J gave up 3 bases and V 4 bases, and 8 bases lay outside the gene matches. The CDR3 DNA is TGTGCCAGCAGCCGCTCCGGGACAGGGTTCTACGAGCAGTACTTC. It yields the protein CASSRSGTGFYEQYF.

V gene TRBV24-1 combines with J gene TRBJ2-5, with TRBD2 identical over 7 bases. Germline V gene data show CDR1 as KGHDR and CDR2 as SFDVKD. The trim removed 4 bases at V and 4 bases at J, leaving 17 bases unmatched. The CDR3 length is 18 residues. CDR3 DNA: TGTGCCACCAGTGACTTCTCGGTGGGCGGGGGAGGTCGAGAGACCCAGTACTTC. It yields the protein CATSDFSVGGGGRETQYF.

The CDR3 bases are TGTGCCAGTAGAAAGCGGTCGGAAGATACGCAGTATTTT. Its translation: CASRKRSEDTQYF. The chain combines TRBV19 with TRBJ2-3; TRBD2 is a possible D gene (5 bases). The CDR3 has 13 amino acids. V lost 6 bases and J 5 bases, leaving 12 bases between the germline ends. Looked up from germline, CDR1 is LNHDA and CDR2 is SQIVND (reference sequence).

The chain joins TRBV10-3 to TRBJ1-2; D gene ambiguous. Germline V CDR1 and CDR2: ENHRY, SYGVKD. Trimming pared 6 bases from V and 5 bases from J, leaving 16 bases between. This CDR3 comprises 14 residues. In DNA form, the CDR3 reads TGTGCCATCAGCCCTCGTGGAGGGAGGTATGGCTACACCTTC. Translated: CAISPRGGRYGYTF.

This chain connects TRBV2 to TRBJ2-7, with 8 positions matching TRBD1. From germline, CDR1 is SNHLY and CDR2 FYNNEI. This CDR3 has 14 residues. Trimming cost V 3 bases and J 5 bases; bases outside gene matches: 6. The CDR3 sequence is CASSEYRGSNEQYF. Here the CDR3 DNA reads TGTGCCAGCAGTGAGTACAGGGGGAGCAACGAGCAGTACTTC. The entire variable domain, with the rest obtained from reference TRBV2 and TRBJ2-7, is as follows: EPEVTQTPSHQVTQMGQEVILRCVPISNHLYFYWYRQILGQKVEFLVSFYNNEISEKSEIFDDQFSVERPDGSNFTLKIRSTKLEDSAMYFCASSEYRGSNEQYFGPGTRLTVT.

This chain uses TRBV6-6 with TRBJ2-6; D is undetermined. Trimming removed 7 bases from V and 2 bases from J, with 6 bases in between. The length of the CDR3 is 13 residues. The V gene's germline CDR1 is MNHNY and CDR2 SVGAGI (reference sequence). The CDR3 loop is CASKLPGANVLTF. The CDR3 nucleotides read TGTGCCAGCAAGCTACCTGGGGCCAACGTCCTGACTTTC.

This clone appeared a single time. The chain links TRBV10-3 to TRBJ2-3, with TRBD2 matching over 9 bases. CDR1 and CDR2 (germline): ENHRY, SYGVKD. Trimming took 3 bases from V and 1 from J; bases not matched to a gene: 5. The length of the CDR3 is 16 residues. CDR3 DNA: TGTGCCATCAGTGACTCGCCTAGCGGGGGCACAGATACGCAGTATTTT. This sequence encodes CAISDSPSGGTDTQYF.

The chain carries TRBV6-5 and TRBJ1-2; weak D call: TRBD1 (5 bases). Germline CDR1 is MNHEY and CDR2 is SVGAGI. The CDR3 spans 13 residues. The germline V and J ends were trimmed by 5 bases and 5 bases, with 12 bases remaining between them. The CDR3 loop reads CASSPTVRYGYTF. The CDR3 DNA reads TGTGCCAGCAGTCCGACAGTAAGATATGGCTACACCTTC.

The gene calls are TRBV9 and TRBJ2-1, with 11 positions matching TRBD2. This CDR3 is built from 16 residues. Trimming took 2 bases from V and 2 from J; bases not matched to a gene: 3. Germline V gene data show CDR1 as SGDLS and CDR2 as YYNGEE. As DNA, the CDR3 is TGTGCCAGCAGCGTTTCTAGCGGGGGGACCTACAATGAGCAGTTCTTC. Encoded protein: CASSVSSGGTYNEQFF.

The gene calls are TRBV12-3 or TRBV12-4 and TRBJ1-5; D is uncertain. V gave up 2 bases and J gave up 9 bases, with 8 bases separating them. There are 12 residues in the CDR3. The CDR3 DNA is TGTGCCAGCAGTTTAAGTGGAGGGCCCCAGCATTTT. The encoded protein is CASSLSGGPQHF.

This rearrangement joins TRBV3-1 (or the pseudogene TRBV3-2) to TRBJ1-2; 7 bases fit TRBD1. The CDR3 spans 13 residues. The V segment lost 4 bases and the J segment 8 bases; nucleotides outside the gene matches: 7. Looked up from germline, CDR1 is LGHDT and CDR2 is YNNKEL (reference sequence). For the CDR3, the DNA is TGTGCCAGCAGCCCTAGACAGGGACGGGGCTACACCTTC. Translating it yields CASSPRQGRGYTF.

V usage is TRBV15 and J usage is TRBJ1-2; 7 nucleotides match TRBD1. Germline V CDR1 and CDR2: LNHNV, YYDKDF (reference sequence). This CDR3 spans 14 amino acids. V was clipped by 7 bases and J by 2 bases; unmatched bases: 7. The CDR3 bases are TGTGCCACCACCCCAGGGGACAGCAACTATGGCTACACCTTC. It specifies CATTPGDSNYGYTF.

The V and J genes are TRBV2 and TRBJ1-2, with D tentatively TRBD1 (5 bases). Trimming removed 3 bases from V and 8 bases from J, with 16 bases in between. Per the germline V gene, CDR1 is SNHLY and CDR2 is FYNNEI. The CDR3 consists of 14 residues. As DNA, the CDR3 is TGTGCCAGCAGTGAGCAGGGAGGTGGTGACGGCTACACCTTC. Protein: CASSEQGGGDGYTF.

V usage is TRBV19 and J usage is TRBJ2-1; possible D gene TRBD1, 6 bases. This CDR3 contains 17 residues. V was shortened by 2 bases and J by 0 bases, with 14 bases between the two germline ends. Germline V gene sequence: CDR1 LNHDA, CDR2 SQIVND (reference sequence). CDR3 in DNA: TGTGCCAGTAGTATACAGGGACATCAGAACTCCTACAATGAGCAGTTCTTC. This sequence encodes CASSIQGHQNSYNEQFF.

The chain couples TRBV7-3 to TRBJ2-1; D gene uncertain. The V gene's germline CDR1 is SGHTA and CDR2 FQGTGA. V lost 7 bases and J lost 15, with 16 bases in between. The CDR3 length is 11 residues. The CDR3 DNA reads TGTGCCAGCATGTTCTCGTGGCCCGCGTTCTTC. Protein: CASMFSWPAFF.

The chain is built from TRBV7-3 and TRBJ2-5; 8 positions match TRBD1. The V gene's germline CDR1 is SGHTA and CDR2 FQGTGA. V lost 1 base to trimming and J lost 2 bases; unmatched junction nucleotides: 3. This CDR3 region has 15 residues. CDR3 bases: TGTGCCAGCAGCTTAAATGGGGACAGGCAAGAGACCCAGTACTTC. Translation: CASSLNGDRQETQYF. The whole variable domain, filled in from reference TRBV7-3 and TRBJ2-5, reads GAGVSQTPSNKVTEKGKYVELRCDPISGHTALYWYRQSLGQGPEFLIYFQGTGAADDSGLPNDRFFAVRPEGSVSTLKIQRTERGDSAVYLCASSLNGDRQETQYFGPGTRLLVL.

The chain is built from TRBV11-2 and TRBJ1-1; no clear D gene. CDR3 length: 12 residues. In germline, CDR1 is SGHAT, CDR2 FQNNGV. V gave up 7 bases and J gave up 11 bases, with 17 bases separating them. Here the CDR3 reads CASTGSGTGAFF. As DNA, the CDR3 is TGTGCCAGCACGGGGTCGGGAACGGGTGCTTTCTTT. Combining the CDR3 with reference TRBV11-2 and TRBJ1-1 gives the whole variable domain EAGVAQSPRYKIIEKRQSVAFWCNPISGHATLYWYQQILGQGPKLLIQFQNNGVVDDSQLPKDRFSAERLKGVDSTLKIQPAKLEDSAVYLCASTGSGTGAFFGQGTRLTVV.